The 27 T cell receptor beta chains below all came from one sample that was sequenced in a study of blood T cells in healthy people across ages. A second about 7 to 11 cycle PCR used barcoded and J-beta primers. TCRdb recomputed calls from the 5' RACE reads with MiXCR, one row per CDR3 protein. The table lists roughly 2 million distinct CDR3 sequences, about 50% of them singletons, with approximately 2.1% in the top ten. Sequencing was performed on blood. These receptors were taken from a woman in her forties in good health.

The rearrangement joins TRBV4-2 to TRBJ1-5; possible D gene TRBD1, 5 bases. There are 15 residues in the CDR3. V lost 1 base and J lost 4, with 11 bases in between. Germline CDR1 reads LGHNA; CDR2 reads YNFKEQ. The CDR3 here is CASSQVDGGNQPQHF. The CDR3 region has the DNA TGTGCCAGCAGCCAAGTGGACGGGGGAAATCAGCCCCAGCATTTT.

This sequence joins TRBV25-1 and TRBJ1-2; no clear D. V gave up 3 bases and J gave up 4 bases, with 9 bases separating them. Germline assignment: CDR1 MGHDK and CDR2 SYGVNS. The CDR3 runs 13 residues. The CDR3 DNA reads as TGTGCCAGCAGTGACGAGATGATCTATGGCTACACCTTC. It yields the protein CASSDEMIYGYTF.

The rearrangement links TRBV12-3 or TRBV12-4 to TRBJ2-1, with 7 bases matching TRBD1. The CDR3 sequence is 16 residues long. V trimming: 3 bases; J trimming: 10 bases; junction bases outside the gene matches: 15. The CDR3, as DNA: TGTGCCAGCAGTTTTGCAGGGGGTTTCGGGGCCTACGAGCAGTTCTTC. Translating gives CASSFAGGFGAYEQFF.

Only a few counts were recorded for this clonotype. V gene TRBV9 combines with J gene TRBJ2-1; tentatively, D is TRBD2 (5 bases). The CDR3 is 14 residues long. Per germline, CDR1 SGDLS and CDR2 YYNGEE. V was trimmed by 0 bases and J by 4 bases, leaving 8 bases between them. The CDR3 spells CASSVDGDYNEQFF. As DNA, the CDR3 is TGTGCCAGCAGCGTAGACGGGGATTACAATGAGCAGTTCTTC.

This clonotype occurred a few times. The chain combines TRBV5-1 with TRBJ1-2; D not certain. Trimming took 0 bases from V and 7 from J, leaving 19 bases between them. Germline lookup yields CDR1 SGHRS and CDR2 YFSETQ. The CDR3 loop spans 16 amino acids. The CDR3: CASSLASDARASGYTF. The CDR3 DNA is TGCGCCAGCAGCTTGGCCTCTGACGCCCGAGCGAGTGGCTACACCTTC.

The rearrangement joins TRBV4-2 to TRBJ2-7; 11 bases match TRBD1. The DNA end favors TRBJ2-5, so the J call may be wrong. Germline V gene sequence: CDR1 LGHNA, CDR2 YNFKEQ. The CDR3 loop spans 17 amino acids. In DNA, the CDR3 is TGTGCCAGCAGCCGCGACAGGACAGGGGGCGCCCAGAAGACCCAGTACTTC. Its translation: CASSRDRTGGAQKTQYF.

The chain carries TRBV20-1 and TRBJ1-5; D is ambiguous. Germline CDR1 is DFQATT and CDR2 is SNEGSKA (reference sequence). CDR3 length: 12 amino acids. Trimming left V 6 bases short and J 4 bases short, with 10 bases between. CDR3 region: CSAGVTNQPQHF. The CDR3 bases are TGCAGTGCCGGGGTCACTAATCAGCCCCAGCATTTT.

This clonotype was seen a few times. V is TRBV28 and J is TRBJ2-7; 7 nucleotides align to TRBD2. The V gene end was trimmed by 6 bases and the J gene end by 3 bases; junction bases not matched to a gene: 8. From germline, CDR1 is MDHEN and CDR2 SYDVKM. This CDR3 comprises 14 residues. CDR3 coding DNA: TGTGCCAGCAGCTCCGGGGGGAACGACTACGAGCAGTACTTC. Amino acid sequence: CASSSGGNDYEQYF.

The chain combines TRBV6-2 or TRBV6-3 with TRBJ2-3, with no clear D. This CDR3 spans 14 amino acids. V was shortened by 0 bases and J by 5 bases, with 9 bases between the two germline ends. Germline V CDR1 and CDR2: MNHEY, SVGEGT. The CDR3 DNA is TGTGCCAGCAGTTACTCGAGCCTGAAAGATACGCAGTATTTT. This gives the protein CASSYSSLKDTQYF.

The CDR3 DNA sequence: TGTGCCAGCAGAGAGATTTATAGCAATCAGCCCCAGCATTTT. Amino acid sequence: CASREIYSNQPQHF. V usage is TRBV28 and J usage is TRBJ1-5, with D uncertain. The CDR3 has 14 residues. Germline loops: CDR1 MDHEN, CDR2 SYDVKM. The V end lost 6 bases, the J end lost 0 bases, and 9 bases lay between the germline ends.

This clonotype appeared a few times. The gene calls are TRBV7-2 and TRBJ2-7; D is unclear. The V end was cut by 4 bases, the J end by 0 bases, with 16 bases between. This CDR3 comprises 16 residues. Germline CDR1 is SGHTA and CDR2 is FQGNSA. Here the CDR3 DNA reads TGTGCCAGCAGCTCCGTGGGGTCAGGCAGCTCCTACGAGCAGTACTTC. Translation: CASSSVGSGSSYEQYF.

This clonotype has a handful of counts. The V gene is TRBV5-1, the J gene TRBJ2-1, with 7 positions matching TRBD2. Trimming took 4 bases from V and 0 from J; bases not matched to a gene: 7. Germline V gene sequence: CDR1 SGHRS, CDR2 YFSETQ. The CDR3 sequence is 16 residues long. The CDR3 DNA reads as TGCGCCAGCAGCGGGGGGGGTACAGGCTCCTACAATGAGCAGTTCTTC. Its translation: CASSGGGTGSYNEQFF.

This clonotype has a handful of counts. The chain has TRBV7-2 and TRBJ2-3; 8 nucleotides match TRBD1. The germline gives CDR1 SGHTA, CDR2 FQGNSA. This CDR3 is built from 17 residues. Germline trimming cut 3 bases from V and 0 bases from J; bases unmatched to any gene: 8. This CDR3 is CASSFPWTGLSTDTQYF. The CDR3 DNA follows: TGTGCCAGCAGCTTCCCTTGGACAGGGCTGAGCACAGATACGCAGTATTTT.

This clonotype showed up just a few times. The genes are TRBV28 and TRBJ2-6; D perhaps matches TRBD1 (6 bases). CDR3 size: 16 residues. Trimming removed 5 bases at V and 2 bases at J, with 13 bases between. The V gene's germline CDR1 is MDHEN and CDR2 SYDVKM. DNA of the CDR3: TGTGCCAGCAGTCCGGACAGATTGGCTGGGGCCAACGTCCTGACTTTC. It is translated as CASSPDRLAGANVLTF.

The sample holds many counts of this clonotype. V and J are TRBV4-1 and TRBJ2-3, with D perhaps TRBD2 (5 bases). Germline V gene data show CDR1 as MGHRA and CDR2 as YSYEKL. V lost 0 bases and J 1 base, leaving 5 bases between the germline ends. The CDR3 extends over 14 amino acids. The CDR3 loop reads CASSQELGTDTQYF. DNA of the CDR3: TGCGCCAGCAGCCAAGAACTAGGCACAGATACGCAGTATTTT.

The chain employs TRBV20-1 and TRBJ2-3, with TRBD1 as a possible D gene (5 bases). V was trimmed by 6 bases and J by 9 bases, leaving 13 bases between them. The length of the CDR3 is 11 residues. Germline V lookup: CDR1 DFQATT, CDR2 SNEGSKA (reference sequence). Written as DNA, the CDR3 is TGCAGTGCCTTGGGGCAGCCGACGCAGTATTTT. Residues: CSALGQPTQYF.

In its sample, this clonotype was seen a few times. Because the CDR3's place on the DNA is in doubt, the DNA is left out and the CDR3 is given as listed by TCRdb. V usage is TRBV28 and J usage is TRBJ2-3; the D call TRBD1 from the table was never checked on the DNA. CDR1 is MDHEN, CDR2 SYDVKM, per germline. Ends included, the CDR3 has 16 residues. The CDR3 protein is CASSTSGGRVADTQYF.

J is TRBJ2-6 and V is TRBV29-1; 12 nucleotides align to TRBD1. V lost 3 bases and J lost 1; bases outside the gene matches: 4. This CDR3 is built from 17 residues. The germline CDR1 and CDR2 sequences are SQVTM and ANQGSEA. The CDR3 loop reads CSVDPGQGASGANVLTF. CDR3 coding DNA: TGCAGCGTTGACCCGGGACAGGGGGCGTCTGGGGCCAACGTCCTGACTTTC.

The rearrangement uses TRBV6-5 and TRBJ2-7; D gene uncertain. Germline loops: CDR1 MNHEY, CDR2 SVGAGI. The CDR3 totals 14 residues. V lost 4 bases and J 2 bases, leaving 12 bases between the germline ends. Here the CDR3 reads CASSSGRSPYEQYF. DNA of the CDR3: TGTGCCAGCAGTTCCGGACGGAGTCCCTACGAGCAGTACTTC.

The V gene is TRBV28, the J gene TRBJ2-5; possibly TRBD2 for D (6 bases). This CDR3 comprises 13 residues. CDR1 is MDHEN, CDR2 SYDVKM, per germline. Between the trimmed V and J ends, which lost 10 bases and 2 bases, there was a span of 14 bases. CDR3 protein: CAIAEGFQETQYF. CDR3 DNA: TGTGCCATTGCGGAGGGATTTCAAGAGACCCAGTACTTC. Filled out from reference TRBV28 and TRBJ2-5, the complete variable domain reads DVKVTQSSRYLVKRTGEKVFLECVQDMDHENMFWYRQDPGLGLRLIYFSYDVKMKEKGDIPEGYSVSREKKERFSLILESASTNQTSMYLCAIAEGFQETQYFGPGTRLLVL.

The CDR3 spells CSAPPGGSNEQYF. CDR3 coding DNA: TGCAGTGCCCCGCCGGGCGGGAGTAACGAGCAGTACTTC. V gene TRBV20-1 combines with J gene TRBJ2-5; TRBD2 aligns across 7 bases. The J call may be wrong; the DNA end is better matched by TRBJ2-7. The CDR3 extends over 13 amino acids. Germline CDR1 DFQATT, CDR2 SNEGSKA (reference sequence).

The sample holds a few counts of this clonotype. This chain joins TRBV6-6 and TRBJ2-5; D remains ambiguous. TRBJ2-7 explains the end of the DNA better; the J call may be wrong. The CDR3 runs to 11 residues. Germline V CDR1 and CDR2: MNHNY, SVGAGI (reference sequence). In DNA, the CDR3 is TGTGCCACCCGCTCCGGCTACGAGCAGTACTTC. As protein: CATRSGYEQYF.

This clonotype was detected only a few times. V is TRBV14 and J is TRBJ2-7; a possible D gene is TRBD1 (5 bases). The CDR3 covers 14 residues. Germline V CDR1 and CDR2: SGHDN, FVKESK. Deletions cut 4 bases from V and 2 bases from J, with 12 bases between. In nucleotides, the CDR3 is TGTGCCAGCAGCCCAGTCCAGGGTCCCTACGAGCAGTACTTC. It specifies CASSPVQGPYEQYF.

The rearrangement joins TRBV27 to TRBJ2-1; 10 positions agree with TRBD2. V lost 8 bases and J lost 13; bases outside the gene matches: 17. From germline, CDR1 is MNHEY and CDR2 SMNVEV (reference sequence). The CDR3 sequence is 15 residues long. The CDR3 sequence: CASSIVAGGGKTQFF. CDR3 in DNA: TGTGCCAGCTCAATCGTAGCGGGGGGAGGAAAGACCCAGTTCTTC.

The chain joins TRBV12-3 or TRBV12-4 to TRBJ1-6; weak D call: TRBD1 (5 bases). V was cut by 2 bases and J by 7 bases, with 9 bases left in between. The CDR3 consists of 14 residues. DNA for the CDR3: TGTGCCAGCAGTTTAAGGGGCGGCAATTCACCCCTCCACTTT. The encoded protein is CASSLRGGNSPLHF.

This clonotype was observed a few times. The CDR3 here is CSARLSGGPQETQYF. CDR3 DNA sequence: TGCAGTGCTAGACTTAGCGGGGGACCACAAGAGACCCAGTACTTC. This chain connects TRBV20-1 to TRBJ2-5, with TRBD2 identical over 9 bases. The germline V gene encodes CDR1 DFQATT and CDR2 SNEGSKA (reference sequence). V trimming: 2 bases; J trimming: 2 bases; junction bases outside the gene matches: 6. The CDR3 runs to 15 residues.

The genes are TRBV28 and TRBJ2-5; 8 nucleotides agree with TRBD2. V dropped 1 base and J dropped 6; count of bases not matched to a gene: 4. This CDR3 is 14 amino acids long. Germline V CDR1 and CDR2: MDHEN, SYDVKM. The CDR3 here is CASSLLSSGKTQYF. The DNA for the CDR3 is TGTGCCAGCAGTTTATTAAGTAGCGGGAAGACCCAGTACTTC.